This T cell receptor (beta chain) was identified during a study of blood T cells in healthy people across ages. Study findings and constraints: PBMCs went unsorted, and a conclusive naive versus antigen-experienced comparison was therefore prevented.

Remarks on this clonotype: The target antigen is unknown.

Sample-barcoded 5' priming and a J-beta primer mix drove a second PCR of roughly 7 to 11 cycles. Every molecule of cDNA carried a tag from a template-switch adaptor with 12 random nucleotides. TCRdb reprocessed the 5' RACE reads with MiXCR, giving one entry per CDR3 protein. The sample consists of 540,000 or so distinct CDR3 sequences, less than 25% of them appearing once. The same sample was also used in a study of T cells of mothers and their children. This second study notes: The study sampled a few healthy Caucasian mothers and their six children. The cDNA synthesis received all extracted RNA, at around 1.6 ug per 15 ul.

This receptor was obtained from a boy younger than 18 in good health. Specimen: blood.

CDR3 loop: CASSRTDNSGNTIYF. CDR3 bases: TGTGCCAGCAGCCGGACTGATAACTCTGGAAACACCATATATTTT. V gene TRBV28 combines with J gene TRBJ1-3; D is undetermined. CDR1 is MDHEN and CDR2 is SYDVKM in the germline V gene. This CDR3 is 15 amino acids long. V gave up 6 bases and J gave up 0 bases, with 12 bases separating them. The variable domain in full, with the rest retrieved from reference TRBV28 and TRBJ1-3, is DVKVTQSSRYLVKRTGEKVFLECVQDMDHENMFWYRQDPGLGLRLIYFSYDVKMKEKGDIPEGYSVSREKKERFSLILESASTNQTSMYLCASSRTDNSGNTIYFGEGSWLTVV.